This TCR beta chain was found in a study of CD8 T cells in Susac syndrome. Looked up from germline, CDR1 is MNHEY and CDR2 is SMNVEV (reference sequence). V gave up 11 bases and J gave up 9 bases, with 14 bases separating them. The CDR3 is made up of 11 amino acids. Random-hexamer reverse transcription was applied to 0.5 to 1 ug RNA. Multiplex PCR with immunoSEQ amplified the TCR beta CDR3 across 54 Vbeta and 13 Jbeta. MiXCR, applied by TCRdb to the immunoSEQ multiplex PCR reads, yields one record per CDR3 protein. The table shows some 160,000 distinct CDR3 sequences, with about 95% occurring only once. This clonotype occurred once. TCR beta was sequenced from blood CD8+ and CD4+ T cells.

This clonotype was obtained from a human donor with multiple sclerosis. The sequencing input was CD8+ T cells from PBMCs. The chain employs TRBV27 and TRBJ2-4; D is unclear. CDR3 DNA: TGTGCCGGTTGGACGAAGGGCATTCAGTACTTC. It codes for CAGWTKGIQYF.